The rows below give T cell receptor beta chains drawn from one sample of a study of T cells in Graves' hyperthyroidism and ophthalmopathy. A single record per CDR3 protein comes from TCRdb applying MiXCR to the multiplex PCR reads. The sample shows over 650,000 distinct CDR3 sequences, 16% of them seen only once. The sequenced sample was blood. Receptors were obtained from a man in his late teens or twenties with Graves' hyperthyroidism. Each CDR3 is given with its conserved first and last residue. The D gene is left open where the match is weak. Clone size is given for some rows only: seen once, a few or many times, or a class if the clone is expanded.

j_gene,d_gene,abundance,v_gene,CDR3nt,CDR3aa
TRBJ1-1,-,many,TRBV2,TGTGCCAGCAGACCCCTAAGGGACATTGAAGCTTTCTTT,CASRPLRDIEAFF
TRBJ2-5,-,few,TRBV6-2/TRBV6-3,TGTGCCAGCAGTTCAAGGATTAAGACCCAGTACTTC,CASSSRIKTQYF
TRBJ1-6,-,few,TRBV27,TGTCCCAGATCTTCACCCCTCCACTTT,CPRSSPLHF
TRBJ2-7,TRBD1,few,TRBV19,TGTGCCAGTAGTCCGTGGACAGGGGAGCCCTACGAGCAGTACTTC,CASSPWTGEPYEQYF
TRBJ2-2,-,many,TRBV6-7,TGTGCCAGCAGTCCCCACAGTTCTAGCACCGGGGAGCTGTTTTTT,CASSPHSSSTGELFF
TRBJ2-7,-,-,TRBV5-1,TGCGCCAGCAGCCCGTCGGGGCCAACCTACGAGCAGTACTTC,CASSPSGPTYEQYF
TRBJ1-1,TRBD1,few,TRBV29-1,TGCAGCGGTGGACAGGGGGCAACGGAAACTGAAGCTTTCTTT,CSGGQGATETEAFF
TRBJ1-2,TRBD1,-,TRBV10-2,TGCGCCAGCACTGGGCACGGGACAGATCTTTTCTATGGCTACACCTTC,CASTGHGTDLFYGYTF
TRBJ2-1,-,many,TRBV28,TGTGCCAGCAGTTTTGGGCCAAACAATGAGCAGTTCTTC,CASSFGPNNEQFF
TRBJ2-1,TRBD2,many,TRBV24-1,TGTGCCACCAGCTACTCTGGCGGGAGAAATGAGCAGTTCTTC,CATSYSGGRNEQFF
TRBJ1-5,-,few,TRBV20-1,TGCAGTGCTAGGTCAAGGGGACTATGGAATCAGCCCCAGCATTTT,CSARSRGLWNQPQHF
TRBJ2-7,-,many,TRBV20-1,TGCAGTGCTAGACAGGACTGGGGCGACGAGCAGTACTTC,CSARQDWGDEQYF
TRBJ1-1,-,-,TRBV19,TGTGCCAGTAGTATGGCGGGGCCTGAAGCTTTCTTT,CASSMAGPEAFF
TRBJ1-1,-,-,TRBV5-1,TGCGCCAGCAGTGAAACAGGGCGAGGCACTGAAGCTTTCTTT,CASSETGRGTEAFF
TRBJ1-5,-,-,TRBV27,TGTGCCAGCAGTTTCAGGGGAAAACAGCCCCAGCATTTT,CASSFRGKQPQHF
TRBJ2-7,-,few,TRBV30,TGTGCCTGGAGCGCCGGGCCGGTCTCCTACGAGCAGTACTTC,CAWSAGPVSYEQYF
TRBJ2-5,TRBD1,many,TRBV12-3/TRBV12-4,TGTGCCAGCAGTTCAGCCTTAGGGGGCAGGCACCACGAGACCCAGTACTTC,CASSSALGGRHHETQYF
TRBJ1-3,-,few,TRBV5-1,TGCGCCAGCAGCTTGACCGTCACCTCTGGAAACACCATATATTTT,CASSLTVTSGNTIYF
TRBJ1-2,-,once,TRBV5-1,TGCGCCAGCACCGTGGACGGCTATGGCTACACCTTC,CASTVDGYGYTF
TRBJ1-2,TRBD1,many,TRBV30,TGTGCCTCGGGACAGGGGAATGGCTACACCTTC,CASGQGNGYTF
TRBJ1-2,-,many,TRBV20-1,TGCAGTGTAACATTAAGGATGGGGGACTATGGCTACACCTTC,CSVTLRMGDYGYTF
TRBJ2-5,TRBD2,-,TRBV3-1,TGTGCCAGCAGCCAGGGCGGGAGGAAGACCCAGTACTTC,CASSQGGRKTQYF
TRBJ2-1,-,many,TRBV28,TGTGCCAGCAGTTTCCTCGGGGAGCTTCCAGGGAGCTCCTACAATGAGCAGTTCTTC,CASSFLGELPGSSYNEQFF
TRBJ2-1,TRBD2,many,TRBV10-3,TGTGCCATCAGTCAAAACGTAGCGGGAGGTGGGCACAATGAGCAGTTCTTC,CAISQNVAGGGHNEQFF
TRBJ1-1,-,many,TRBV25-1,TGTGCCAGCAGTTTATCAGGACCGAACACTGAAGCTTTCTTT,CASSLSGPNTEAFF
TRBJ2-3,-,many,TRBV20-1,TGCAGTGCTGCTCCGGGACGCCTTAATACGCAGTATTTT,CSAAPGRLNTQYF
TRBJ2-2,-,many,TRBV11-2,TGTGCCAGCAGCCGACGGGGGAACACCGGGGAGCTGTTTTTT,CASSRRGNTGELFF